A selection of T cell receptor beta chains follows, all from one sample in a study of blood T cell repertoires in COVID-19. The assay was immunoSEQ multiplex PCR, and TCRdb's table has in-frame clones only and misses some. The sample has over 75,000 clones, around 85% seen once. Sequenced sample: peripheral blood. These receptors were obtained from a man between 65 and 85 years old with acute or convalescent COVID-19. CDR3s leave out the opening cysteine and the closing phenylalanine or tryptophan.

V gene: TRBV3-1/TRBV3-2
J gene: TRBJ1-1
CDR3 protein: ASSQHLPQVNTEAF

V gene: TRBV6-1
J gene: TRBJ1-2
CDR3 protein: ASSEGLAYGYT

V gene: TRBV28
J gene: TRBJ1-2
CDR3 protein: ASSSRGPHGYT

V gene: TRBV5-1
J gene: TRBJ1-2
CDR3 protein: ASRTDENYGYT

V gene: TRBV10-3
J gene: TRBJ1-1
CDR3 protein: ASTDYNTEAF

V gene: TRBV7-9
J gene: TRBJ1-2
CDR3 protein: ASSFQGANYGYT

V gene: TRBV6-5
J gene: TRBJ2-1
CDR3 protein: ASSYGTGARSEQF

V gene: TRBV2
J gene: TRBJ2-1
CDR3 protein: ASKGLASSYNEQF

V gene: TRBV5-1
J gene: TRBJ2-4
CDR3 protein: ASSPGTGSKNIQY

V gene: TRBV5-1
J gene: TRBJ2-5
CDR3 protein: ASSFFLRGGQETQY

V gene: TRBV5-1
J gene: TRBJ2-6
CDR3 protein: ASSWKPGQGVTGANVLT

V gene: TRBV7-9
J gene: TRBJ2-6
CDR3 protein: ASSLRGGGGDSGANVLT

V gene: TRBV28
J gene: TRBJ2-1
CDR3 protein: ASSRNEQF

V gene: TRBV7-2
J gene: TRBJ1-3
CDR3 protein: ASSPSGNTIY

V gene: TRBV28
J gene: TRBJ1-2
CDR3 protein: ASTLAGYGYT

V gene: TRBV11-2
J gene: TRBJ1-2
CDR3 protein: ASSLGGVRGYGYT

V gene: TRBV3-1/TRBV3-2
J gene: TRBJ1-6
CDR3 protein: ASSQVPQFNSPLH

V gene: TRBV18
J gene: TRBJ1-1
CDR3 protein: ASSLDKNTEAF

V gene: TRBV7-3
J gene: TRBJ1-5
CDR3 protein: ASRFTVFWQFNNQPQH

V gene: TRBV2
J gene: TRBJ1-5
CDR3 protein: ASSRGRENQPQH

V gene: TRBV4-1
J gene: TRBJ1-1
CDR3 protein: ASSQGAPGQGNTEAF

V gene: TRBV2
J gene: TRBJ1-4
CDR3 protein: ASSEALSNEKLF

V gene: TRBV9
J gene: TRBJ2-1
CDR3 protein: ASSPRGGKTPSSYNEQF

V gene: TRBV4-2
J gene: TRBJ2-1
CDR3 protein: ASSATSGGPYNEQF

V gene: TRBV3-1/TRBV3-2
J gene: TRBJ2-1
CDR3 protein: ASSQDGGGAAYNEQF

V gene: TRBV30
J gene: TRBJ1-1
CDR3 protein: AWRALMNTEAF

V gene: TRBV5-1
J gene: TRBJ1-5
CDR3 protein: ASSLLQGQPQH

V gene: TRBV19
J gene: TRBJ1-3
CDR3 protein: ASSRYSGNTIY

V gene: TRBV20-1
J gene: TRBJ1-2
CDR3 protein: SAPVNYGYT

V gene: TRBV3-1/TRBV3-2
J gene: TRBJ2-1
CDR3 protein: ASSQARTGYNEQF

V gene: TRBV19
J gene: TRBJ1-1
CDR3 protein: ASSARTEAF

V gene: TRBV5-8
J gene: TRBJ2-7
CDR3 protein: ASSLGQGVYEQY

V gene: TRBV5-1
J gene: TRBJ1-2
CDR3 protein: ASSAQGNYGYT

V gene: TRBV6-1
J gene: TRBJ1-6
CDR3 protein: ASSEAFRSSALH

V gene: TRBV15
J gene: TRBJ2-4
CDR3 protein: ATSRTTVSVAKNIQY

V gene: TRBV6-6
J gene: TRBJ1-2
CDR3 protein: ASTTGGFLGGYT

V gene: TRBV27
J gene: TRBJ2-3
CDR3 protein: ASSRTSGGVDTQY

V gene: TRBV19
J gene: TRBJ1-4
CDR3 protein: ASSYPGQGFNEKLF

V gene: TRBV7-9
J gene: TRBJ1-3
CDR3 protein: ASSISGTGSLSGNTIY

V gene: TRBV18
J gene: TRBJ2-6
CDR3 protein: ASSPPDGHSGANVLT

V gene: TRBV3-1/TRBV3-2
J gene: TRBJ1-2
CDR3 protein: ASSQGRGLGYT

V gene: TRBV5-1
J gene: TRBJ1-2
CDR3 protein: ASSLDRGPNGYT

V gene: TRBV6-4
J gene: TRBJ2-3
CDR3 protein: ASSVALGGTDTQY

V gene: TRBV2
J gene: TRBJ1-5
CDR3 protein: ASRGGGWSHQPQH

V gene: TRBV5-4
J gene: TRBJ2-6
CDR3 protein: ASSPGQGAGGANVLT

V gene: TRBV11-2
J gene: TRBJ1-2
CDR3 protein: ASSLDHFRGSGYT